This T cell receptor beta chain was captured in a study of cytomegalovirus exposure and HLA in healthy donors. Study-wide results and caveats: What TCR beta sequences reportedly achieved was accurate prediction of HLA-A and HLA-B alleles in most subjects.

The CDR3 is 16 residues long. Germline values: CDR1 MNHEY, CDR2 SVGAGI. Trimming cost V 4 bases and J 0 bases, with 10 bases left between them. Primers for the PCR totalled 60 Vbeta and 13 Jbeta. Produced via immunoSEQ multiplex PCR; TCRdb's table is partial and in-frame only. Of 110,000 or so clones listed, about 64% are singletons. The count of this clone is one. Its specificity is not known. Sequenced sample: PBMCs. The sequence came from a man aged 18 to 30 in good health and CMV-seropositive. The chain couples TRBV6-5 to TRBJ2-6; tentative D call: TRBD1 (6 bases). CDR3 bases: TGTGCCAGCAGTTTACAGGGATTCTCTGGGGCCAACGTCCTGACTTTC. Amino acids: CASSLQGFSGANVLTF.